This T cell receptor beta chain comes out of a study of cytomegalovirus exposure and HLA in healthy donors. The germline V gene encodes CDR1 MNHEY and CDR2 SMNVEV (reference sequence). The CDR3 runs to 15 residues. With 5 bases removed from V and 9 bases from J, the gap between germline ends came to 17 bases. PCR involved 60 Vbeta and 13 Jbeta primers. Only in-frame clones appear in the TCRdb table, and some are missing; sequencing was by immunoSEQ multiplex PCR. The sample yields 300,000 or so clones, 84% seen once. The sequenced material came from PBMCs. This clonotype was obtained from a woman aged 40 to 50 in good health and CMV-seropositive. V gene TRBV27 combines with J gene TRBJ1-6, with unresolved D. The CDR3 nucleotides read TGTGCCAGCAGTACGACGGACTATGGTGGTTCACCCCTCCACTTT. It is translated as CASSTTDYGGSPLHF.